This is a list of T cell receptor beta chains from one sample in a study of T cell repertoires in cytomegalovirus infection. TCRdb recomputed calls from the reads with MiXCR, one row per CDR3 protein. This table has some 300,000 distinct CDR3 sequences, approximately 10% appearing once. Sequenced: PBMCs. The source is a human donor in good health (CMV status not recorded). Some clones in this sample may be carry-over from other donors' samples. The CDR3 runs from the conserved cysteine through the conserved F or W. The order of the fields is J gene, D gene, clone size, V gene, CDR3 DNA, CDR3 protein. D genes are given only for firm matches. Size is omitted from some rows. Given values are once, few, many or a class for expanded clones.

j_gene: TRBJ1-2
d_gene: TRBD1
abundance: many
v_gene: TRBV5-1
CDR3nt: TGCGCCAGCAGCCTGAGCCAGGGGGCAAGTGGCGGCTACACCTTC
CDR3aa: CASSLSQGASGGYTF

j_gene: TRBJ1-1
d_gene: NA
abundance: NA
v_gene: TRBV20-1
CDR3nt: TGCAGTGCAGCCCCCCTCTTGGGGAAAGGGGCTGAAGCTTTCTTT
CDR3aa: CSAAPLLGKGAEAFF

j_gene: TRBJ1-2
d_gene: TRBD1
abundance: NA
v_gene: TRBV3-1
CDR3nt: TGTGCCAGCAGCCAAGACTCAGGGACAGGGGATGGCTACACCTTC
CDR3aa: CASSQDSGTGDGYTF

j_gene: TRBJ1-1
d_gene: NA
abundance: NA
v_gene: TRBV18
CDR3nt: TGTGCCAGCTCACCTAGCCCGGTTGGTGGGAACACTGAAGCTTTCTTT
CDR3aa: CASSPSPVGGNTEAFF

j_gene: TRBJ2-3
d_gene: TRBD2
abundance: many
v_gene: TRBV20-1
CDR3nt: TGCAGTGCTAGCCAAGCGGGGGGGCCGAGTAAAGATACGCAGTATTTT
CDR3aa: CSASQAGGPSKDTQYF

j_gene: TRBJ1-4
d_gene: TRBD1
abundance: many
v_gene: TRBV7-9
CDR3nt: TGTGCCAGCAGCTCGTGGGACAGGGGTGTTTTCGAAAAACTGTTTTTT
CDR3aa: CASSSWDRGVFEKLFF

j_gene: TRBJ2-1
d_gene: TRBD2
abundance: many
v_gene: TRBV9
CDR3nt: TGTGCCAGCAGCTGGGGTACTAGCGGGGCCACCAATGAGCAGTTCTTC
CDR3aa: CASSWGTSGATNEQFF

j_gene: TRBJ1-5
d_gene: TRBD1
abundance: NA
v_gene: TRBV10-3
CDR3nt: TGTGCCATCAGGGACAGGGGGAATCAGCCCCAGCATTTT
CDR3aa: CAIRDRGNQPQHF

j_gene: TRBJ1-1
d_gene: NA
abundance: NA
v_gene: TRBV6-5
CDR3nt: TGTGCCAGCAGTTACTCGAGCCCCGGAGGGGTCACTGAAGCTTTCTTT
CDR3aa: CASSYSSPGGVTEAFF

j_gene: TRBJ1-1
d_gene: NA
abundance: few
v_gene: TRBV2
CDR3nt: TGTGCCAGCAGTGCCCAAATAGGGCACACTGAAGCTTTCTTT
CDR3aa: CASSAQIGHTEAFF

j_gene: TRBJ1-2
d_gene: NA
abundance: few
v_gene: TRBV4-2
CDR3nt: TGTGCCAGCAGCCAAGGAGTCGATCAGGGAATGATTGGCTACACCTTC
CDR3aa: CASSQGVDQGMIGYTF

j_gene: TRBJ1-1
d_gene: NA
abundance: NA
v_gene: TRBV24-1
CDR3nt: TGTGCCACCAGGGATGCCAGCCGGGATGAAGCTTTCTTT
CDR3aa: CATRDASRDEAFF

j_gene: TRBJ2-1
d_gene: NA
abundance: NA
v_gene: TRBV6-1
CDR3nt: TGTGCCAGCAGTGAAGCGTCGCAGGGGAACAATGAGCAGTTCTTC
CDR3aa: CASSEASQGNNEQFF

j_gene: TRBJ2-5
d_gene: TRBD1
abundance: many
v_gene: TRBV20-1
CDR3nt: TGCAGTGCTAGAGAAAGGAGTCAGGGGGCACTGATGGAGACCCAGTACTTC
CDR3aa: CSARERSQGALMETQYF

j_gene: TRBJ2-1
d_gene: NA
abundance: many
v_gene: TRBV20-1
CDR3nt: TGCAGTGCTAGAGTTCAGGGACTTATGAGCTCCTACAATGAGCAGTTCTTC
CDR3aa: CSARVQGLMSSYNEQFF

j_gene: TRBJ2-1
d_gene: NA
abundance: NA
v_gene: TRBV3-1
CDR3nt: TGTGCCAGCAGCCTCCCGGGCCCCTCCCCAGACGATGAGCAGTTCTTC
CDR3aa: CASSLPGPSPDDEQFF

j_gene: TRBJ2-2
d_gene: TRBD1
abundance: NA
v_gene: TRBV4-3
CDR3nt: TGCGCCAGCAGCACCTACCCGGACAGGACGAACACCGGGGAGCTGTTTTTT
CDR3aa: CASSTYPDRTNTGELFF

j_gene: TRBJ1-5
d_gene: TRBD1
abundance: many
v_gene: TRBV7-2
CDR3nt: TGTGCCAGCAGCATTCCGTTGACAGGGGCGGCTCAGCCCCAGCATTTT
CDR3aa: CASSIPLTGAAQPQHF

j_gene: TRBJ2-7
d_gene: TRBD1
abundance: NA
v_gene: TRBV25-1
CDR3nt: TGTGCCAGCAGTGAAGCAGGGGGCGTCGGCTACGAGCAGTACTTC
CDR3aa: CASSEAGGVGYEQYF

j_gene: TRBJ1-1
d_gene: NA
abundance: few
v_gene: TRBV13
CDR3nt: TGTGCCAGCAGCTTAGTATCAGAGACAGCGCGTTTCTTT
CDR3aa: CASSLVSETARFF

j_gene: TRBJ1-1
d_gene: NA
abundance: many
v_gene: TRBV29-1
CDR3nt: TGCAGCGATGGAACTGAAGCTTTCTTT
CDR3aa: CSDGTEAFF

j_gene: TRBJ2-2
d_gene: NA
abundance: many
v_gene: TRBV11-3
CDR3nt: TGTGCCAGCAGACAGCAGGGGAACACCGGGGAGCTGTTTTTT
CDR3aa: CASRQQGNTGELFF

j_gene: TRBJ2-5
d_gene: NA
abundance: many
v_gene: TRBV7-2
CDR3nt: TGTGCCAGCAGCTTAGGATCCCAGGGTATACAGACCCAGTACTTC
CDR3aa: CASSLGSQGIQTQYF

j_gene: TRBJ2-1
d_gene: NA
abundance: many
v_gene: TRBV7-2
CDR3nt: TGTGCCAGCAGCTTCACTAGCTCCTACAATGAGCAGTTCTTC
CDR3aa: CASSFTSSYNEQFF

j_gene: TRBJ1-1
d_gene: NA
abundance: many
v_gene: TRBV7-2
CDR3nt: TGTGCCAGCAGAATGGACGGGAACACTGAAGCTTTCTTT
CDR3aa: CASRMDGNTEAFF

j_gene: TRBJ2-2
d_gene: TRBD1
abundance: many
v_gene: TRBV5-1
CDR3nt: TGCGCCAGCAGCTTAACCGGGACAGGGAGGAAAGGGGAGCTGTTTTTT
CDR3aa: CASSLTGTGRKGELFF

j_gene: TRBJ1-1
d_gene: NA
abundance: many
v_gene: TRBV7-2
CDR3nt: TGTGCCAGCAGCTTCCCAAGGACTGAAGCTTTCTTT
CDR3aa: CASSFPRTEAFF

j_gene: TRBJ2-3
d_gene: NA
abundance: many
v_gene: TRBV27
CDR3nt: TGTGCCAGCACCTCAATCGGGGGCGTCGGCACAGATACGCAGTATTTT
CDR3aa: CASTSIGGVGTDTQYF

j_gene: TRBJ1-1
d_gene: NA
abundance: many
v_gene: TRBV29-1
CDR3nt: TGCAGCGTTGACGGGGGCCGAGCTTTCTTT
CDR3aa: CSVDGGRAFF